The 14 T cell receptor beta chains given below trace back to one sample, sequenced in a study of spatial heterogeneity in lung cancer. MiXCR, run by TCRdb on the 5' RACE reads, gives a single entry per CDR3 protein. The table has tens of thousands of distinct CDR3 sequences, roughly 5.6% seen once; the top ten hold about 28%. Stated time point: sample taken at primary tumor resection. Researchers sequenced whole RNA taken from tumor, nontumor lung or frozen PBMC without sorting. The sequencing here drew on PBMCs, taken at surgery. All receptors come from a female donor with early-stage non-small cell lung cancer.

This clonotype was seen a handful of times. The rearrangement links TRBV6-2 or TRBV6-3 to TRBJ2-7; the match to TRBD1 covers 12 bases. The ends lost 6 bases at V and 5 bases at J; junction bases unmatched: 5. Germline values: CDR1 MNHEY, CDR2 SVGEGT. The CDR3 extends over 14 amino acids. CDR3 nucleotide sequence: TGTGCCAGCAGCTCCGGGACAGGGGGCCACGAGCAGTACTTC. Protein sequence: CASSSGTGGHEQYF.

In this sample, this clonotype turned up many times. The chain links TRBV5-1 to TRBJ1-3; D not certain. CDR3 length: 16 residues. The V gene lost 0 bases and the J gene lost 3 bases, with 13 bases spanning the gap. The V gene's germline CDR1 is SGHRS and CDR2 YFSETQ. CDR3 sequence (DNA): TGCGCCAGCAGCTTGGATGGGTCAGTCTATGGAAACACCATATATTTT. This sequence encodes CASSLDGSVYGNTIYF.

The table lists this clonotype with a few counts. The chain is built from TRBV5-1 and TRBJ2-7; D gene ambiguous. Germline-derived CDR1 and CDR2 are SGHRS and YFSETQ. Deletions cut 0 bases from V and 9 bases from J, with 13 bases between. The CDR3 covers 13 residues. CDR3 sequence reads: CASSLGTGQGQYF. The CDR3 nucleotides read TGCGCCAGCAGCTTGGGGACCGGCCAAGGGCAGTACTTC.

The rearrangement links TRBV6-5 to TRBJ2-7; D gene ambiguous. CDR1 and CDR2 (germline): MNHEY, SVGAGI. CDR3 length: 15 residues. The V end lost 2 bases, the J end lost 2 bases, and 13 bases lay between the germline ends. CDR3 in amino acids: CASSYGPETTYEQYF. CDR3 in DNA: TGTGCCAGCAGTTACGGTCCGGAAACCACCTACGAGCAGTACTTC.

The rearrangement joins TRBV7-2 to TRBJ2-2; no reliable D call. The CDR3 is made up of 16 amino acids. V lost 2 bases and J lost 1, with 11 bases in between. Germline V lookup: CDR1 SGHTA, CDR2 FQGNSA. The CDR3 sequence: CASSLSALGNTGELFF. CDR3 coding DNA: TGTGCCAGCAGCTTATCGGCCCTGGGGAACACCGGGGAGCTGTTTTTT.

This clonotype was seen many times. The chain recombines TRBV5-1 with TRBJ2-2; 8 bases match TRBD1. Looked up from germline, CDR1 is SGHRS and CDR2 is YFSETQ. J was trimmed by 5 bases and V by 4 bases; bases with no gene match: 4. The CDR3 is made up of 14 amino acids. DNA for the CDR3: TGCGCCAGCAGCCCAGACAGGGGAACCGGGGAGCTGTTTTTT. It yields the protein CASSPDRGTGELFF. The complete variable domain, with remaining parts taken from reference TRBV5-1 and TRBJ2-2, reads KAGVTQTPRYLIKTRGQQVTLSCSPISGHRSVSWYQQTPGQGLQFLFEYFSETQRNKGNFPGRFSGRQFSNSRSEMNVSTLELGDSALYLCASSPDRGTGELFFGEGSRLTVL.

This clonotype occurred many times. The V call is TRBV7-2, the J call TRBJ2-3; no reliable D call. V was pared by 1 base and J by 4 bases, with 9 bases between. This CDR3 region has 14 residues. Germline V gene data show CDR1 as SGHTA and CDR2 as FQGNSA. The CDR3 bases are TGTGCCAGCAGCTTAGGAGGTCGCGCAGATACGCAGTATTTT. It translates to CASSLGGRADTQYF. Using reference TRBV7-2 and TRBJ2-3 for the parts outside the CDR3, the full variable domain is GAGVSQSPSNKVTEKGKDVELRCDPISGHTALYWYRQSLGQGLEFLIYFQGNSAPDKSGLPSDRFSAERTGGSVSTLTIQRTQQEDSAVYLCASSLGGRADTQYFGPGTRLTVL.

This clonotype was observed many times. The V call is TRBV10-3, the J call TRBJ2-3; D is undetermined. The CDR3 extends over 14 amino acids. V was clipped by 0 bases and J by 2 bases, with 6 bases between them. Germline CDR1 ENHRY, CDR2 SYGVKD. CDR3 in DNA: TGTGCCATCAGTGAGTCTGGGGACACAGATACGCAGTATTTT. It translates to CAISESGDTDTQYF.

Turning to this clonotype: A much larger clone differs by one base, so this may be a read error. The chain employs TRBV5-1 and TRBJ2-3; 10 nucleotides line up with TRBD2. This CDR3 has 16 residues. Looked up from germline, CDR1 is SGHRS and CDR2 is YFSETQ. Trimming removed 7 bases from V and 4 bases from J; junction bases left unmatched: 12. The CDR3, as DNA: TGCGCCAGCCGCCTCCAGCGGGGGGGAATTTCAGATACGCAGTATTTT. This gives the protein CASRLQRGGISDTQYF. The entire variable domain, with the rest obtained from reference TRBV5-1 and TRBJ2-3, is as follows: KAGVTQTPRYLIKTRGQQVTLSCSPISGHRSVSWYQQTPGQGLQFLFEYFSETQRNKGNFPGRFSGRQFSNSRSEMNVSTLELGDSALYLCASRLQRGGISDTQYFGPGTRLTVL.

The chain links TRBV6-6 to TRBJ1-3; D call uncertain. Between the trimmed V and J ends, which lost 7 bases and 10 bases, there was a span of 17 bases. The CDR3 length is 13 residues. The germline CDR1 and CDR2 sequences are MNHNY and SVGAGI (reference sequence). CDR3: CASIPPVGGTIYF. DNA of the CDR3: TGTGCCAGCATTCCCCCTGTGGGCGGTACCATATATTTT.

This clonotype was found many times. The DNA of the CDR3 is TGTGCCAGTAGTCACGGGACTAGCGGGAGGGCTAATGAGCAGTTCTTC. This translates into CASSHGTSGRANEQFF. This chain joins TRBV19 and TRBJ2-1, with 16 bases lining up with TRBD2. The germline gives CDR1 LNHDA, CDR2 SQIVND (reference sequence). The length of the CDR3 is 16 residues. Trimming cost V 5 bases and J 7 bases; bases outside gene matches: 5.

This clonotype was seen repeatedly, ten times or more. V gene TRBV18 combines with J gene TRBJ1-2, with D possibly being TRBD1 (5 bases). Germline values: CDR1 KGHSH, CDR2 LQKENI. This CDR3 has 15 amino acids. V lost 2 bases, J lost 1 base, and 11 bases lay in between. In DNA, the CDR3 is TGTGCCAGCTCACCAATGGCAGGGCTTAACTATGGCTACACCTTC. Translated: CASSPMAGLNYGYTF.

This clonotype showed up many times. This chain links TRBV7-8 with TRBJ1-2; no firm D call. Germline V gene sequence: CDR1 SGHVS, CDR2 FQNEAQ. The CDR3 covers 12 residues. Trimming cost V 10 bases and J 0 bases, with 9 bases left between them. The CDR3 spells CATRVSNYGYTF. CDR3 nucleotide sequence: TGTGCCACTCGGGTGTCTAACTATGGCTACACCTTC.

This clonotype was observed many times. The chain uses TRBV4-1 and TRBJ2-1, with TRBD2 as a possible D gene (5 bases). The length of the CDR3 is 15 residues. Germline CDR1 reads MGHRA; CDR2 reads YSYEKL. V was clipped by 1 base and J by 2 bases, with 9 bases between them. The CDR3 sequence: CASSQAAGPYNEQFF. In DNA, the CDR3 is TGCGCCAGCAGCCAAGCGGCGGGTCCCTACAATGAGCAGTTCTTC.